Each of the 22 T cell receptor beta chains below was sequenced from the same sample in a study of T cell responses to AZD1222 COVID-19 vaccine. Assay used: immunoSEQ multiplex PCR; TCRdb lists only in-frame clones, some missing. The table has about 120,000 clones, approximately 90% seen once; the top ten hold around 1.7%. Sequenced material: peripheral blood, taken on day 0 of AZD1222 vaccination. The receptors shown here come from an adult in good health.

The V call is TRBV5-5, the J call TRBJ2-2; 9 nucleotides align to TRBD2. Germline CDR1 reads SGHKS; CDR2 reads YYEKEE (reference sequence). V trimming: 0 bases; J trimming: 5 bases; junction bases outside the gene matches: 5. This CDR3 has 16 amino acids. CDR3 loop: CASSLVLAGPTGELFF. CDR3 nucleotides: TGTGCCAGCAGCTTGGTACTAGCGGGTCCGACCGGGGAGCTGTTTTTT.

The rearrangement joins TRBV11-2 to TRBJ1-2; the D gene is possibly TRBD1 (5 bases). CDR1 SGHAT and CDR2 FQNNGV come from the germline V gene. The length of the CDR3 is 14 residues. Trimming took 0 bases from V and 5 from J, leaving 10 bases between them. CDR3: CASSLDQGSYGYTF. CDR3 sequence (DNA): TGTGCCAGCAGCTTAGACCAGGGTAGTTATGGCTACACCTTC. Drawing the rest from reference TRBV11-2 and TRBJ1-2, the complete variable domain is EAGVAQSPRYKIIEKRQSVAFWCNPISGHATLYWYQQILGQGPKLLIQFQNNGVVDDSQLPKDRFSAERLKGVDSTLKIQPAKLEDSAVYLCASSLDQGSYGYTFGSGTRLTVV.

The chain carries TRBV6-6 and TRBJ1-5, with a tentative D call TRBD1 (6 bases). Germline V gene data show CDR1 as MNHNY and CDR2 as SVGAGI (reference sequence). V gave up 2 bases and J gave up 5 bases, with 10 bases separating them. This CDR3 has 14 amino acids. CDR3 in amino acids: CASSYTGPYQPQHF. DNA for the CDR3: TGTGCCAGCAGTTACACAGGGCCGTATCAGCCCCAGCATTTT.

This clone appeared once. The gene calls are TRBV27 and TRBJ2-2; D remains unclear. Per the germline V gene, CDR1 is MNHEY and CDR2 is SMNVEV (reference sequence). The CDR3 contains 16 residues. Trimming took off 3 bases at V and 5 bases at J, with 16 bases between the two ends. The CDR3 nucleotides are TGTGCCAGCAGTTTTAGTCGTGGGCCTCTAACCGGGGAGCTGTTTTTT. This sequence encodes CASSFSRGPLTGELFF.

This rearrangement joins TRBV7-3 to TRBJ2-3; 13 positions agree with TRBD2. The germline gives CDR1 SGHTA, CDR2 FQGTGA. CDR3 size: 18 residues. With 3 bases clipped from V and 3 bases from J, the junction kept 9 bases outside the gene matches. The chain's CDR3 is CASSLGGTSGKRTDTQYF. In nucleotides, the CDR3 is TGTGCCAGCAGCTTGGGAGGGACTAGCGGGAAGCGGACAGATACGCAGTATTTT.

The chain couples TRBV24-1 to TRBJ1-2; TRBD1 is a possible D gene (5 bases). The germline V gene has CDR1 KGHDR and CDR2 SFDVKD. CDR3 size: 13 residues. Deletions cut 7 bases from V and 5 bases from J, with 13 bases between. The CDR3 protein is CATSLGGSYGYTF. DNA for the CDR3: TGTGCCACCAGCCTCGGGGGGTCTTATGGCTACACCTTC.

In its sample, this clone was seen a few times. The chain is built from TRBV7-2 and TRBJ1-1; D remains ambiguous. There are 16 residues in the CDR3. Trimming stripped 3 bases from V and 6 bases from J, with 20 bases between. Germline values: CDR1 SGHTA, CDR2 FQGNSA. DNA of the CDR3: TGTGCCAGCAGCTTTAGGGCAGGAGACCATCCGGCTGAAGCTTTCTTT. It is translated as CASSFRAGDHPAEAFF.

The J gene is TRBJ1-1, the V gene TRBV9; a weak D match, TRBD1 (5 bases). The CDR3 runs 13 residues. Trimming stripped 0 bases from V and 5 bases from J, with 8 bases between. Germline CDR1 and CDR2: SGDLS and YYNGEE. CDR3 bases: TGTGCCAGCAGCGTAGTACCAGGGACTGAAGCTTTCTTT. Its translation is CASSVVPGTEAFF.

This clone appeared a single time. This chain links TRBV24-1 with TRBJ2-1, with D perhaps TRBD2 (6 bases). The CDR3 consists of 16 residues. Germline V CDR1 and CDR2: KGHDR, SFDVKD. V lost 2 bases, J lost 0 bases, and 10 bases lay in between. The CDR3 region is CATSDSGDFSYNEQFF. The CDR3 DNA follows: TGTGCCACCAGTGATTCGGGGGACTTCTCCTACAATGAGCAGTTCTTC.

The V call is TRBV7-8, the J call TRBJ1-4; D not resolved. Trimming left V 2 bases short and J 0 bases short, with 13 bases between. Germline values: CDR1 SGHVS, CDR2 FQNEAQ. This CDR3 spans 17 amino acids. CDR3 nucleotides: TGTGCCAGCAGCTTATCGGCCAGCGCCGCAACTAATGAAAAACTGTTTTTT. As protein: CASSLSASAATNEKLFF.

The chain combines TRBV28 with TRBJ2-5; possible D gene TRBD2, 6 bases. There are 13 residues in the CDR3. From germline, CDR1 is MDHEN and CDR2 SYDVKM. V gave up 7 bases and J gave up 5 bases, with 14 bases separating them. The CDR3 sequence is CASISGGMETQYF. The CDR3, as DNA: TGTGCCAGCATCTCGGGCGGGATGGAGACCCAGTACTTC.

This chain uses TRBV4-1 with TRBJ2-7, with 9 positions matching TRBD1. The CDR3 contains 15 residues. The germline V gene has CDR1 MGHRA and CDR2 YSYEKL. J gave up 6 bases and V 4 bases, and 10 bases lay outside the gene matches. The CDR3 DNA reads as TGCGCCAGCAGCCCAAGCAGGACAGGGGCCTCCGAGCAGTACTTC. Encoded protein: CASSPSRTGASEQYF.

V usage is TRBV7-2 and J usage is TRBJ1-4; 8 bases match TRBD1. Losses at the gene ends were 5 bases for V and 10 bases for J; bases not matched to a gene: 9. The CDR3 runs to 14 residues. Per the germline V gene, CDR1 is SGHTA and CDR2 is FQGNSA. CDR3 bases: TGTGCCAGCAGCCAACGACAGGGGTTTGGAAAACTGTTTTTT. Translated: CASSQRQGFGKLFF.

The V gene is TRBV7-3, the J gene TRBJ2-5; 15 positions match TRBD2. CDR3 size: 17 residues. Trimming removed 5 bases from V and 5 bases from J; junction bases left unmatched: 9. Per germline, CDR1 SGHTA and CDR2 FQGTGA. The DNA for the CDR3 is TGTGCCAGCAGCCCGAAGGGACTAGCGGGGGGCGGGGAGACCCAGTACTTC. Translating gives CASSPKGLAGGGETQYF.

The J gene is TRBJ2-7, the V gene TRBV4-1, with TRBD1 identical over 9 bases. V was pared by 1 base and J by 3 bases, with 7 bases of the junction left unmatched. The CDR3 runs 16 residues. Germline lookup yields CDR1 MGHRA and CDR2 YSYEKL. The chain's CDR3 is CASSQGAGQGIYEQYF. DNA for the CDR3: TGCGCCAGCAGCCAAGGAGCGGGACAGGGTATCTACGAGCAGTACTTC.

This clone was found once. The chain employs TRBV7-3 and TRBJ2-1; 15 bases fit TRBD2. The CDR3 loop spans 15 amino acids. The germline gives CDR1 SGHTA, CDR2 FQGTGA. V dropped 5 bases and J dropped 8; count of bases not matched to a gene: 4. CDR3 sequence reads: CASSLGLAGGDEQFF. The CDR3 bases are TGTGCCAGCAGCCTGGGACTAGCGGGAGGAGATGAGCAGTTCTTC. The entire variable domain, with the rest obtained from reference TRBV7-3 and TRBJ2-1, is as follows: GAGVSQTPSNKVTEKGKYVELRCDPISGHTALYWYRQSLGQGPEFLIYFQGTGAADDSGLPNDRFFAVRPEGSVSTLKIQRTERGDSAVYLCASSLGLAGGDEQFFGPGTRLTVL.

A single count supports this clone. In nucleotides, the CDR3 is TGTGCCAGCAGCTTCCCGGGACAGGGGGCGCCCCTCCACTTT. It encodes CASSFPGQGAPLHF. V and J are TRBV5-4 and TRBJ1-6, with 12 nucleotides matching TRBD1. Looked up from germline, CDR1 is SGHNT and CDR2 is YYREEE (reference sequence). There are 14 residues in the CDR3. The V gene end was trimmed by 2 bases and the J gene end by 13 bases; junction bases not matched to a gene: 4.

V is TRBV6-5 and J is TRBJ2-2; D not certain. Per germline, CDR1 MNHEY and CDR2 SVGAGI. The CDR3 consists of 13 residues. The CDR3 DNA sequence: TGTGTTACACGGCTGACCAACACCGGGGAGCTGTTTTTT. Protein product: CVTRLTNTGELFF.

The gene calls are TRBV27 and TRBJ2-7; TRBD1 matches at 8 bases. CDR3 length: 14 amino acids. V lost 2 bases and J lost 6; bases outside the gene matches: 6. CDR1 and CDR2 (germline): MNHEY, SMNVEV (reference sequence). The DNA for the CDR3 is TGTGCCAGCAGTTTAGGGGCAGGGGGCATCGAGCAGTACTTC. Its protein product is CASSLGAGGIEQYF.

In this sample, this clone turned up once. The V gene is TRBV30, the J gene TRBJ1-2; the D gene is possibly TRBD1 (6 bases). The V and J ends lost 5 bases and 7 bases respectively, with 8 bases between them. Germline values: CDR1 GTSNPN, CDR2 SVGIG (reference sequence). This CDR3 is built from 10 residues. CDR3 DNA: TGTGCCTGGGGGGGGGCTGGCTACACCTTC. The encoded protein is CAWGGAGYTF.

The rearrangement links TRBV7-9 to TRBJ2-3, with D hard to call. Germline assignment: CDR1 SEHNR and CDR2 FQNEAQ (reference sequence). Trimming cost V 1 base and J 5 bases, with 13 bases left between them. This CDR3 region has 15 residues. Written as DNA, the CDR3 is TGTGCCAGCAGCTTAGAGCTTGCGTGGCTAGATACGCAGTATTTT. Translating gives CASSLELAWLDTQYF.

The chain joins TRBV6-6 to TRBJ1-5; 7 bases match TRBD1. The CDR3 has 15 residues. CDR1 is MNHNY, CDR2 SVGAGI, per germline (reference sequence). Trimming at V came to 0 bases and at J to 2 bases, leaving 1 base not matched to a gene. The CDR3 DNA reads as TGTGCCAGCAGTTACTCAACAGGGGGCAATCAGCCCCAGCATTTT. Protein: CASSYSTGGNQPQHF.